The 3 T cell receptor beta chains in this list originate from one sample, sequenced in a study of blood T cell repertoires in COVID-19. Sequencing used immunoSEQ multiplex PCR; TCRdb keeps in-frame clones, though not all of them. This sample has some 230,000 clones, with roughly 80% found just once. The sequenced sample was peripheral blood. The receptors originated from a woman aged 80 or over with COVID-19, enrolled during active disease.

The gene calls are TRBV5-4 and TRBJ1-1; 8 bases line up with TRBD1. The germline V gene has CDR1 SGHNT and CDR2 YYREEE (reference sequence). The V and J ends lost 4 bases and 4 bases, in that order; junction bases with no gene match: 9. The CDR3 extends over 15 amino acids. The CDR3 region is CASSPRQGLSTEAFF. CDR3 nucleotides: TGTGCCAGCAGCCCTCGACAGGGGTTGAGCACTGAAGCTTTCTTT. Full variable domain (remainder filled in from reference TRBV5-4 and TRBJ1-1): ETGVTQSPTHLIKTRGQQVTLRCSSQSGHNTVSWYQQALGQGPQFIFQYYREEENGRGNFPPRFSGLQFPNYSSELNVNALELDDSALYLCASSPRQGLSTEAFFGQGTRLTVV.

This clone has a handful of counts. This CDR3 is CASTLAGSYNEQFF. As DNA, the CDR3 is TGCGCCAGCACTCTAGCGGGCTCCTACAATGAGCAGTTCTTC. This rearrangement joins TRBV5-1 to TRBJ2-1; TRBD2 aligns across 8 bases. Germline lookup yields CDR1 SGHRS and CDR2 YFSETQ. V shed 6 bases and J 0 bases; nucleotides not matched to a gene: 2. This CDR3 is built from 14 residues.

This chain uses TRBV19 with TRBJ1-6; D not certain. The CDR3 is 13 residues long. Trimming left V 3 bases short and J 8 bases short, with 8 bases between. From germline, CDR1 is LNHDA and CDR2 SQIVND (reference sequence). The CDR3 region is CASSMRRDSPLHF. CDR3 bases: TGTGCCAGTAGTATGAGGAGGGATTCACCCCTCCACTTT.